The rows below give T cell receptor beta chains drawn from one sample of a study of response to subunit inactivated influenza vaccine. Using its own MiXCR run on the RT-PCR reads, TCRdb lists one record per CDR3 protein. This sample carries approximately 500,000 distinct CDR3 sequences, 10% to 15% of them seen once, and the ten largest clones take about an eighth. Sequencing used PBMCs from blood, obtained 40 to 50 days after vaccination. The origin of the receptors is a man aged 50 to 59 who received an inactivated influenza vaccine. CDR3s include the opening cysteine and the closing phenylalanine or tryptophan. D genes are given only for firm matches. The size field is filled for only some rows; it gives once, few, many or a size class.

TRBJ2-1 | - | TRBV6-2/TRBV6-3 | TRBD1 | TGTGCCAGCAGTAGACAGGGGAGGTCGTTCTTC | CASSRQGRSFF
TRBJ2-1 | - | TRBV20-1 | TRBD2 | TGCAGTGCTAGAGATGCGACTAGCGTCTCCGAGCAGTTCTTC | CSARDATSVSEQFF
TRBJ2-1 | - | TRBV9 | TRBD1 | TGTGCCAGCAGCGTCCACGGGACAGGGTCGGTCTTGGATGAGCAGTTCTTC | CASSVHGTGSVLDEQFF
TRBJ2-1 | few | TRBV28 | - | TGTGCCAGCAGTTTGCTGACGGGTGAGCAGTTCTTC | CASSLLTGEQFF
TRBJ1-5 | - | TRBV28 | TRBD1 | TGTGCCAGCAGGAATACAGGGGTTCAGCCCCAGCATTTT | CASRNTGVQPQHF
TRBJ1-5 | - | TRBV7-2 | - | TGTGCCAGCAGCTTAAGCCAAGGACAGAATCAGCCCCAGCATTTT | CASSLSQGQNQPQHF
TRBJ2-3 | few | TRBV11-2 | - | TGTGCCAGCAGCCCAAAAGGACTTGACACAGATACGCAGTATTTT | CASSPKGLDTDTQYF
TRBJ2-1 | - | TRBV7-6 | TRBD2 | TGTGCCAGCAGCTTGTATAGCGGGGGGCCCTTCTCCTACAATGAGCAGTTCTTC | CASSLYSGGPFSYNEQFF
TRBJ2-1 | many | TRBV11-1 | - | TGTGCCAGCAGCTTTGGTTTGGCCTACAATGAGCAGTTCTTC | CASSFGLAYNEQFF
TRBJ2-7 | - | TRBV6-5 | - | TGTGCCAGCACTTACAACGCCTACGAGCAGTACTTC | CASTYNAYEQYF
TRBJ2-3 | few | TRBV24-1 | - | TGTGCCACCAGTGACCCCCTATCAGATACGCAGTATTTT | CATSDPLSDTQYF
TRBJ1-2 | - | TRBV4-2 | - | TGTGCCAGCAGCCAAGATTTGGGGGCACACACCTTC | CASSQDLGAHTF
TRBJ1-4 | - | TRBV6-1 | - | TGTGCCAGCAGGCGCCAGACAGGATTTAATGAAAAACTGTTTTTT | CASRRQTGFNEKLFF
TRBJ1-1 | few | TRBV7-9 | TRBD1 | TGTGCCAGCAGTCCAGGGCAGGGGGCTTGGTTGTCCACTGAAGCTTTCTTT | CASSPGQGAWLSTEAFF
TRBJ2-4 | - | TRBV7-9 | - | TGTGGGGCGAGCTTCGGAGAAAACATTCAGTACTTC | CGASFGENIQYF
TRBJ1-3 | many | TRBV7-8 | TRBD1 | TGTGCCAGCAGCAAGGGACAGTCAGGAAACACCATATATTTT | CASSKGQSGNTIYF
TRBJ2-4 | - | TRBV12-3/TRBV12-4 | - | TGTGCCAGCAGTTTAAGAAAGTCGCTAGCCAAAAACATTCAGTACTTC | CASSLRKSLAKNIQYF
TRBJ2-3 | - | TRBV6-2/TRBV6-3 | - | TGTGCCAGCAATCCAGGGTGGACAGATACGCAGTATTTT | CASNPGWTDTQYF
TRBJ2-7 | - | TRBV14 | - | TGTGCCAGCAGCCGGGGGCTAATCTCCTACGAGCAGTACTTC | CASSRGLISYEQYF
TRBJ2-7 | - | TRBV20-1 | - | TGCAGTGCTACCCTGATGGTGACCTACGAGCAGTACTTC | CSATLMVTYEQYF
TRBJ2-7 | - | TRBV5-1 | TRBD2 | TGCGCCAGCAGCAAGGGACTAGCGGGGGACGAGCAGTACTTC | CASSKGLAGDEQYF
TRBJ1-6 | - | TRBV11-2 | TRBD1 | TGTGCCAGCAGTAGACAGGGACCTTCACCCCTCCACTTT | CASSRQGPSPLHF
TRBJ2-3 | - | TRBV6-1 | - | TGTGCCAGCAGTGAAGCGAGAGGAGATACGCAGTATTTT | CASSEARGDTQYF
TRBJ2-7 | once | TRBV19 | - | TGTGCCAGTATTCAGGGCGGCGAGCAGTACTTC | CASIQGGEQYF
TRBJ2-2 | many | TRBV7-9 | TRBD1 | TGTGCCAGCAGCTTCCCCCTCCGGACAGGGACCCCCGGGGAGCTGTTTTTT | CASSFPLRTGTPGELFF